The source of this TCR beta chain is a study of Graves' ophthalmopathy and Graves' hyperthyroidism. Note on this clonotype: Its antigen is unknown.

TCR beta CDR3 amplification used RNA transcripts. First-round RT-PCR employed HTBI primers, with a second-round multiplex PCR after it. One entry per CDR3 protein results from TCRdb running MiXCR on the multiplex PCR reads. The sample consists of 680,000 or so distinct CDR3 sequences, roughly 20% of them appearing once. Whole-study findings and limits: Researchers report that a 13-signature model separated ophthalmopathy from stable hyperthyroidism, posting about 88% sensitivity and 65% to 82% specificity. The blood repertoire also included most expanded thyroid clonotypes above 0.001 frequency.

The TCR comes from a woman under 30 with stable Graves' hyperthyroidism. Some clones in this sample may be carry-over from other donors' samples. Sequencing used peripheral blood.

The CDR3 region is CASSLGGRGSETQYF. CDR3 coding DNA: TGTGCCAGCAGTCTGGGGGGCCGGGGATCCGAGACCCAGTACTTC. This chain joins TRBV6-1 and TRBJ2-5, with D perhaps assigned TRBD1 or TRBD2 (6 bases each). The CDR3 contains 15 residues. V gave up 5 bases and J gave up 5 bases, with 18 bases separating them. Germline V CDR1 and CDR2: MNHNS, SASEGT.